The T cell receptor (beta chain) described here comes from a study of metastatic and nonmetastatic thyroid tumors. Study overall: Repertoires from malignant and benign thyroid patients were compared across blood and tumor or nodule tissue.

TCRdb used MiXCR to call clones anew from the PCR reads. The sample carries about 27,000 clones, about a quarter recorded once. The CDR3 totals 12 residues. V was clipped by 8 bases and J by 8 bases, with 16 bases between them. Patients were all untreated before their thyroid surgery. The sample taken for sequencing was blood. The receptor's source is a female donor with papillary thyroid cancer or a benign thyroid nodule (not recorded which). Some clones in this sample may be carry-over from other donors' samples. This chain joins TRBV5-3 and TRBJ1-1; D is uncertain. TRBV5-3 is an ORF, and what it does is uncertain. CDR3 nucleotides: TGTGCCAGCAGCCCCACAGTATCCGAAGCTTTCTTT. Translating gives CASSPTVSEAFF.